There are a few counts of the clone carrying this TCR beta chain. As yet, its antigen is unknown. The sample belongs to a study of cytomegalovirus exposure and HLA in healthy donors. Overall study context: A prior study identified 90 million to 120 million unique TCR beta sequences from about 179 million T cells. The study, taken as a whole, reports: Later on, a genetic analysis was performed. It linked a missense variant in DCLRE1C with V- and J-gene trimming of TCR beta. It emerged from a later analysis that several of the most significant clusters appeared to be linked to common viral pathogens. Later on, analysis showed that most CMV-associated TCR beta chains appeared to be HLA-restricted.

PCR amplification relied on 60 Vbeta primers (plus 13 Jbeta primers). The repertoire was sequenced with immunoSEQ multiplex PCR; TCRdb's copy has only in-frame clones and lacks some. The profile covers about 190,000 clones, with around 85% appearing a single time and more than 1.5% taken by the ten largest. Losses at the gene ends were 3 bases for V and 9 bases for J; bases not matched to a gene: 6. Germline V lookup: CDR1 SGHDT, CDR2 YYEEEE. This CDR3 spans 14 amino acids. The receptor was derived from a man between 18 and 29 years old in good health and CMV-seronegative. V is TRBV5-6 and J is TRBJ2-1; 10 bases agree with TRBD1. Input material: PBMCs. The CDR3 sequence is CASSWDRGASEQFF. The CDR3, as DNA: TGTGCCAGCAGCTGGGACAGGGGCGCATCTGAGCAGTTCTTC.